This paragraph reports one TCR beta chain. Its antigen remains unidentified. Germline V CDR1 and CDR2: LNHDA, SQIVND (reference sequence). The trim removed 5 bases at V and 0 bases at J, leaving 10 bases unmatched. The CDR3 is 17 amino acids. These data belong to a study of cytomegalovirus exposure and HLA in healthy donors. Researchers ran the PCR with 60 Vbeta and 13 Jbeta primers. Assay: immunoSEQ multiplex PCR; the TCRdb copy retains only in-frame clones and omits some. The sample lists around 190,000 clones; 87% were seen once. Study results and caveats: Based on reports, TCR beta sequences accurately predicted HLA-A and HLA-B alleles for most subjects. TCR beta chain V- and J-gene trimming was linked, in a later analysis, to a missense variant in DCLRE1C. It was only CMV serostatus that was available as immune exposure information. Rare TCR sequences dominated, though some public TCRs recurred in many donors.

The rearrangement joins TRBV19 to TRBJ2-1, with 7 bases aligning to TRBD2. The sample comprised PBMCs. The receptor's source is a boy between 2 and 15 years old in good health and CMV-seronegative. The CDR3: CASSFPGGSRSYNEQFF. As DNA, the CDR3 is TGTGCCAGTAGTTTTCCCGGGGGGTCACGCTCCTACAATGAGCAGTTCTTC. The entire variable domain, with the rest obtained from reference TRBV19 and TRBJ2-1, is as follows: DGGITQSPKYLFRKEGQNVTLSCEQNLNHDAMYWYRQDPGQGLRLIYYSQIVNDFQKGDIAEGYSVSREKKESFPLTVTSAQKNPTAFYLCASSFPGGSRSYNEQFFGPGTRLTVL.